This T cell receptor beta chain is from a study of yellow fever vaccine responses in identical twins. Findings of the study overall: Twins' vaccine T cell responses were reported to seem partly convergent and partly personalized.

A remark on this clonotype: The antigen is undetermined.

The germline V gene has CDR1 KGHSH and CDR2 LQKENI. After removal of 4 bases from V and 6 bases from J, the junction contained 2 bases not matched to a gene. The CDR3 has 13 amino acids. One entry per CDR3 protein, called by TCRdb with MiXCR from the RT-PCR reads. The sample records about 16,000 distinct CDR3 sequences, roughly 80% being singletons. The rearrangement joins TRBV18 to TRBJ1-2, with 10 bases fitting TRBD1. The input for sequencing was T cells from blood (PBMCs), unsorted or a sorted subset (not recorded which), taken before or after yellow fever vaccination (not recorded which). The receptor was derived from a woman younger than 30 who received the yellow fever vaccine. CDR3 sequence: CASSLTGGNGYTF. The CDR3 region has the DNA TGTGCCAGCTCACTGACAGGGGGCAATGGCTACACCTTC.